These 10 T cell receptor beta chains were all obtained from the same sample, sequenced in a study of T cell changes during pregnancy in multiple sclerosis. TCRdb's table, derived via immunoSEQ multiplex PCR, lists solely in-frame clones and lacks some. The sample contains 55,000 to 70,000 clones, around 92% of which appear only once. The starting material was CD8+ T cells from peripheral blood mononuclear cells, obtained in the third trimester of pregnancy. The receptor set was obtained from a female donor in good health, enrolled as a control in a pregnancy study.

V is TRBV5-1 and J is TRBJ2-7; a possible D gene is TRBD1 (7 bases). Germline V gene data show CDR1 as SGHRS and CDR2 as YFSETQ. V lost 0 bases and J lost 7, with 17 bases in between. The CDR3 runs to 15 residues. The CDR3 DNA is TGCGCCAGCAGCTTGGACCCAGGGGGGCTTTGGGAGCAGTACTTC. Translated: CASSLDPGGLWEQYF.

The rearrangement uses TRBV7-2 and TRBJ2-7; 7 nucleotides line up with TRBD2. Germline values: CDR1 SGHTA, CDR2 FQGNSA. V trimming: 3 bases; J trimming: 3 bases; junction bases outside the gene matches: 2. CDR3 length: 13 amino acids. The chain's CDR3 is CASSFGDYYEQYF. The CDR3 nucleotides read TGTGCCAGCAGCTTCGGGGACTACTACGAGCAGTACTTC. Supplemented by reference TRBV7-2 and TRBJ2-7, the full variable domain reads GAGVSQSPSNKVTEKGKDVELRCDPISGHTALYWYRQSLGQGLEFLIYFQGNSAPDKSGLPSDRFSAERTGGSVSTLTIQRTQQEDSAVYLCASSFGDYYEQYFGPGTRLTVT.

The gene calls are TRBV11-3 and TRBJ1-4; TRBD1 matches at 7 bases. The germline V gene has CDR1 SGHNT and CDR2 YENEEA. V gave up 2 bases and J gave up 4 bases; unmatched junction bases: 10. This CDR3 has 17 amino acids. CDR3 sequence (DNA): TGTGCCAGCAGCTTATACAGGGGAATGGAAAATAATGAAAAACTGTTTTTT. Its protein product is CASSLYRGMENNEKLFF.

This chain links TRBV7-2 with TRBJ2-7; 9 bases line up with TRBD2. The CDR3 runs to 17 residues. Germline-derived CDR1 and CDR2 are SGHTA and FQGNSA. V shed 1 base and J 0 bases; nucleotides not matched to a gene: 7. This CDR3 reads CASSLVSSGASSYEQYF. Written as DNA, the CDR3 is TGTGCCAGCAGCTTAGTCTCTAGCGGGGCAAGCTCCTACGAGCAGTACTTC.

A single count supports this clone. The chain has TRBV4-3 and TRBJ2-1; D is unclear. Germline-derived CDR1 and CDR2 are LGHNA and YSLEER. The CDR3 covers 15 residues. Trimming pared 1 base from V and 3 bases from J, leaving 10 bases between. CDR3 loop: CASSQGVQVYNEQFF. As DNA, the CDR3 is TGCGCCAGCAGCCAAGGAGTTCAGGTCTACAATGAGCAGTTCTTC.

The chain carries TRBV25-1 and TRBJ1-4; the match to TRBD1 covers 9 bases. CDR3 length equals 15 residues. Germline V lookup: CDR1 MGHDK, CDR2 SYGVNS. The J segment lost 8 bases and the V segment lost 3 bases, leaving 7 bases of the junction unmatched. CDR3 in amino acids: CASSEGTGRNEKLFF. The CDR3 DNA follows: TGTGCCAGCAGTGAGGGGACAGGGAGGAACGAAAAACTGTTTTTT.

This clone is a singleton in its sample. The chain employs TRBV7-9 and TRBJ1-3, with D possibly TRBD1 on 5 matching bases. The V end was cut by 8 bases, the J end by 1 base, with 15 bases between. The CDR3 length is 15 residues. Germline CDR1 reads SEHNR; CDR2 reads FQNEAQ (reference sequence). DNA for the CDR3: TGTGCCAGCGGAGGGACTCTCGAATCTGGAAACACCATATATTTT. It codes for CASGGTLESGNTIYF. The complete variable domain, with remaining parts taken from reference TRBV7-9 and TRBJ1-3, reads DTGVSQNPRHKITKRGQNVTFRCDPISEHNRLYWYRQTLGQGPEFLTYFQNEAQLEKSRLLSDRFSAERPKGSFSTLEIQRTEQGDSAMYLCASGGTLESGNTIYFGEGSWLTVV.

This clone appeared once. This rearrangement joins TRBV10-3 to TRBJ2-7; D is perhaps TRBD1 (6 bases). V lost 4 bases, J lost 5 bases, and 15 bases lay in between. The length of the CDR3 is 14 residues. Germline values: CDR1 ENHRY, CDR2 SYGVKD. The CDR3 nucleotides are TGTGCCATCAGTGGCCAGGGGACCCAAGACGAGCAGTACTTC. It translates to CAISGQGTQDEQYF.

J is TRBJ2-5 and V is TRBV13; 12 bases map to TRBD2. This CDR3 has 16 residues. V lost 5 bases, J lost 1 base, and 5 bases stayed unmatched. Germline assignment: CDR1 PRHDT and CDR2 FYEKMQ (reference sequence). The CDR3 reads CASSHASGGAQETQYF. The CDR3 DNA sequence: TGTGCCAGCAGCCACGCTAGCGGGGGGGCCCAAGAGACCCAGTACTTC. The whole variable domain, remainder taken from reference TRBV13 and TRBJ2-5, is AAGVIQSPRHLIKEKRETATLKCYPIPRHDTVYWYQQGPGQDPQFLISFYEKMQSDKGSIPDRFSAQQFSDYHSELNMSSLELGDSALYFCASSHASGGAQETQYFGPGTRLLVL.

The J gene is TRBJ2-1, the V gene TRBV9; weak D call: TRBD1 (6 bases). The CDR3 runs 15 residues. CDR1 and CDR2 from the germline V gene are SGDLS and YYNGEE. The V end was cut by 2 bases, the J end by 7 bases, with 16 bases between. Written as DNA, the CDR3 is TGTGCCAGCAGCGTCATAACAGGGATGATGAATGAGCAGTTCTTC. It yields the protein CASSVITGMMNEQFF.